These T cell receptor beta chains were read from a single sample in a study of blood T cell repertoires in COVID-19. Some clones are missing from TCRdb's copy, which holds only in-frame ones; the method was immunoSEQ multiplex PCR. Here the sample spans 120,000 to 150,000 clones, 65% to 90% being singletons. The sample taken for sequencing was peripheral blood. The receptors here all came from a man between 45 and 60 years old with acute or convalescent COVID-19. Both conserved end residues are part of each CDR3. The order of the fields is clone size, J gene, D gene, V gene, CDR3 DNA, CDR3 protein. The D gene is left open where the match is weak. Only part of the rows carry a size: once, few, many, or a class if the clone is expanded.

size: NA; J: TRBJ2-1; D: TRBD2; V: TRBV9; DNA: TGTGCCAGCAGCGGGGGACTAGCGTACCAATGGGGGCAGTTCTTC; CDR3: CASSGGLAYQWGQFF
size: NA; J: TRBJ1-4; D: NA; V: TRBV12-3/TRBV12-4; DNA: TGTGCCTCCAGGGCGGGGGGTGAAAAACTGTTTTTT; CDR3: CASRAGGEKLFF
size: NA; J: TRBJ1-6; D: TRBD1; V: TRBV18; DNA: TGTGCCAGCTCACCACCCGGGACAGTTTTCAATTCACCCCTCCACTTT; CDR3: CASSPPGTVFNSPLHF
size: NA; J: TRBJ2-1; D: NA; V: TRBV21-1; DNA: TGTGCCAGCAGCAAAGGGGGCAGGGGCCATAGCTCCTACAATGAGCAGTTCTTC; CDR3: CASSKGGRGHSSYNEQFF
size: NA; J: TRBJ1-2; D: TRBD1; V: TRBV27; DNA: TGTGCCGGACGGACAGGGGACGGCTACACCTTC; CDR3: CAGRTGDGYTF
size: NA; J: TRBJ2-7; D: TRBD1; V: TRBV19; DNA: TGTGCCAGTAGTAGGTACCGACAGGGGAACGAGCAGTACTTC; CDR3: CASSRYRQGNEQYF
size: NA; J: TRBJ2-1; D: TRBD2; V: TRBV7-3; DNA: TGTGCCAGCAGTCTGATGGCGGGAGCTAGTAATGAGCAGTTCTTC; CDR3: CASSLMAGASNEQFF
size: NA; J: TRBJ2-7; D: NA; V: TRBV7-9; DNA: TGTGCCAGCAGCTTATTTGAGGCAGTTTCCTACGAGCAGTACTTC; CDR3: CASSLFEAVSYEQYF
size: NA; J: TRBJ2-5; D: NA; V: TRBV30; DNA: TGTGCCTGGAGTGTACTTAGGGGATACGGGACCCAGTACTTC; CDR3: CAWSVLRGYGTQYF
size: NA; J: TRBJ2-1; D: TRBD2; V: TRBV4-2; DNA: TGTGCCAGCAGCCAAGGGGCGGGAGGGGTTCATGAGCAGTTCTTC; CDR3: CASSQGAGGVHEQFF
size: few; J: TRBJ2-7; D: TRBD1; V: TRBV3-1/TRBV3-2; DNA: TGTGCCAGCAGCCCCAAAGGGGGCCTGACCTCCTACGAGCAGTACTTC; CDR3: CASSPKGGLTSYEQYF
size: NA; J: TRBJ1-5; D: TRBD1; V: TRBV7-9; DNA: TGTGCCAGCAGCTTAGTTGGCAGGGGGCAGATTCAGCCCCAGCATTTT; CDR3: CASSLVGRGQIQPQHF
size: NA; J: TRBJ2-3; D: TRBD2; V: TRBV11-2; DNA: TGTGCCAGCAGCGCCGGCGCCGGACTAGCGGGAGACACAGATACGCAGTATTTT; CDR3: CASSAGAGLAGDTDTQYF
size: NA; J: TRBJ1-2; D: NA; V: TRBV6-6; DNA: TGTGCCAGCAGTTACGACACCCGCTATGGCTACACCTTC; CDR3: CASSYDTRYGYTF
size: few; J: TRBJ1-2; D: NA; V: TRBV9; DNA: TGTGCCAGCAGCGTAGGAGCAGGGGATCTCTATGGCTACACCTTC; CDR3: CASSVGAGDLYGYTF
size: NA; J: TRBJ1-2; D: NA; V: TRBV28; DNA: TGTGCCAGCGTAGCAGGAGGCGACTATGGCTACACCTTC; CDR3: CASVAGGDYGYTF
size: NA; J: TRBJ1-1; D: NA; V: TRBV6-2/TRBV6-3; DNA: TGTGCCAGCAGTTACCCTAGACGGTACACTGAAGCTTTCTTT; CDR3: CASSYPRRYTEAFF